This TCR beta chain was recovered during a study of cytomegalovirus exposure and HLA in healthy donors. Study results and caveats: The investigators catalogued 164 TCR beta chains as cytomegalovirus-associated. Being productive about 87% or about 30% of the time was typical of most TCR beta V segments in an earlier analysis. As a later analysis showed, several of the most significant clusters appeared to be linked to common viral pathogens.

As for this clone: Its antigen is still unknown.

The germline V gene encodes CDR1 LNHDA and CDR2 SQIVND (reference sequence). This CDR3 contains 16 residues. With 4 bases removed from V and 7 bases from J, the gap between germline ends came to 20 bases. Both 60 Vbeta primers and 13 Jbeta primers went into the PCR. Only in-frame clones appear in the TCRdb table, and some are missing; sequencing was by immunoSEQ multiplex PCR. The sample lists over 90,000 clones; 65% to 80% were seen once. The source is a woman aged 18-30 years in good health and CMV-seropositive. Material for sequencing was PBMCs. The rearrangement links TRBV19 to TRBJ2-1; no clear D. The CDR3 sequence is CASSSRTPMKTNEQFF. The CDR3, as DNA: TGTGCCAGTAGTAGTAGAACTCCCATGAAGACAAATGAGCAGTTCTTC.